The present TCR beta chain was sequenced within a study of CD4 T cells in relation to SARS-CoV-2 and coronaviruses. In the study overall: After roughly eleven days of antigen culture, PBMC TCR beta CDR3s were sequenced.

This clone came up once. The target antigen is unknown. TCRdb's copy holds only in-frame clones and misses some; the assay was immunoSEQ multiplex PCR. The sample holds about 38,000 clones, more than 60% seen once. Study findings and constraints: This crossreactivity analysis covered spike protein alone, no other viral proteins.

V shed 4 bases, J shed 16 bases, and the junction held 14 bases outside the gene matches. Germline lookup yields CDR1 LGHDT and CDR2 YNNKEL (reference sequence). The CDR3 loop spans 16 amino acids. V and J are TRBV3-1 (or the pseudogene TRBV3-2) and TRBJ2-1; 15 nucleotides align to TRBD2. Sequencing input: memory CD4+ T cells from PBMCs, cultured in vitro. The clonotype originates from an adult with COVID-19. CDR3 bases: TGTGCCAGCAGCCCCGCCCCGGGACTAGCGGGAGGTCTAGCTTTCTTC. As protein: CASSPAPGLAGGLAFF.